These 21 T cell receptor beta chains were sequenced from one sample in a study of CD8 T cells in ankylosing spondylitis. Via MiXCR, TCRdb re-called the 5' RACE reads, giving one row per CDR3 protein. The repertoire consists of roughly 250,000 distinct CDR3 sequences, with around 7.8% occurring once and the leading ten covering around 7%. What was sequenced was blood, either unsorted or a sorted T cell fraction (not recorded which). These receptor sequences come from a male donor with ankylosing spondylitis or in good health (not recorded which).

Many counts were recorded for this clonotype. The V gene is TRBV4-3, the J gene TRBJ2-1; D might be TRBD1 (5 bases). The CDR3 contains 16 residues. Germline assignment: CDR1 LGHNA and CDR2 YSLEER. Trimming removed 1 base from V and 2 bases from J, with 12 bases in between. The CDR3 DNA is TGCGCCAGCAGCCAAGGAGCTCGGACAACCTACAATGAGCAGTTCTTC. Its protein product is CASSQGARTTYNEQFF.

This clonotype has a count of ten or more. The chain couples TRBV10-3 to TRBJ2-3, with 13 bases fitting TRBD2. Germline V gene lookup returns CDR1 ENHRY and CDR2 SYGVKD. J gave up 5 bases and V 0 bases, and 5 bases lay outside the gene matches. The CDR3 runs 17 residues. The CDR3 is CAISESRTSGSGDTQYF. CDR3 coding DNA: TGTGCCATCAGTGAGTCGAGGACTAGCGGGAGTGGAGATACGCAGTATTTT.

This clonotype was counted many times. J is TRBJ1-1 and V is TRBV12-3 or TRBV12-4; tentatively, D is TRBD1 (6 bases). Between the trimmed V and J ends, which lost 6 bases and 3 bases, there was a span of 11 bases. The CDR3 contains 13 residues. For the CDR3, the DNA is TGTGCCAGCAGACTCAGGGGCCACACTGAAGCTTTCTTT. It is translated as CASRLRGHTEAFF.

This clonotype was picked up many times. The chain couples TRBV19 to TRBJ1-5, with TRBD1 as a possible D gene (5 bases). Germline loops: CDR1 LNHDA, CDR2 SQIVND (reference sequence). The CDR3 contains 12 residues. V was shortened by 5 bases and J by 11 bases, with 13 bases between the two germline ends. The CDR3 spells CASSVTRGTQHF. The CDR3 DNA reads TGTGCCAGTAGTGTTACCCGGGGGACCCAGCATTTT.

This clonotype was found a few times. V gene TRBV19 combines with J gene TRBJ2-7, with TRBD2 matching over 15 bases. The CDR3 is 15 residues long. Germline lookup yields CDR1 LNHDA and CDR2 SQIVND (reference sequence). Trimming took 5 bases from V and 5 from J; bases not matched to a gene: 4. The CDR3 DNA reads TGTGCCAGTAGTGGGACTAGCGGGAGGATCCACGAGCAGTACTTC. Its protein is CASSGTSGRIHEQYF.

This clonotype was observed at least ten times. The chain employs TRBV7-9 and TRBJ1-6; D call uncertain. Germline V gene lookup returns CDR1 SEHNR and CDR2 FQNEAQ (reference sequence). The CDR3 totals 15 residues. V lost 4 bases to trimming and J lost 1 base, with 8 bases between them. The CDR3 DNA is TGTGCCAGCAGCTCCGACGGATCCTATAATTCACCCCTCCACTTT. Translated: CASSSDGSYNSPLHF.

At least ten counts were recorded for this clonotype. The J gene is TRBJ2-3, the V gene TRBV5-1, with D possibly being TRBD1 (5 bases). The CDR3 is 14 amino acids. V dropped 7 bases and J dropped 4 bases, with 16 bases sitting between them. From germline, CDR1 is SGHRS and CDR2 YFSETQ. In DNA, the CDR3 is TGCGCCAGCGGGGAAAGGGGTAACCCAGATACGCAGTATTTT. It is translated as CASGERGNPDTQYF.

This clonotype was detected only a few times. The chain carries TRBV30 and TRBJ1-5; the match to TRBD1 covers 7 bases. With 0 bases clipped from V and 8 bases from J, the junction kept 4 bases outside the gene matches. The CDR3 contains 13 residues. Germline V gene sequence: CDR1 GTSNPN, CDR2 SVGIG (reference sequence). DNA for the CDR3: TGTGCCTGGAGTGTAACAGGGGTTGAGCCCCAGCATTTT. This codes for CAWSVTGVEPQHF.

The table lists this clonotype with many counts. The J gene is TRBJ1-5, the V gene TRBV20-1; tentative D call: TRBD1 (5 bases). The germline V gene has CDR1 DFQATT and CDR2 SNEGSKA (reference sequence). V was shortened by 5 bases and J by 3 bases, with 11 bases between the two germline ends. This CDR3 spans 13 amino acids. CDR3 sequence: CSAPGTDNQPQHF. CDR3 nucleotide sequence: TGCAGTGCTCCTGGGACGGACAATCAGCCCCAGCATTTT.

This clonotype appeared many times. The chain carries TRBV6-7 and TRBJ1-5; D is undetermined. TRBV6-7 counts as an open reading frame of uncertain function. This CDR3 is 16 amino acids long. V was pared by 9 bases and J by 1 base, with 19 bases between. The DNA of the CDR3 is TGTGCCAGAATCAAGGGTACCGGGGTGAGCAATCAGCCCCAGCATTTT. It encodes CARIKGTGVSNQPQHF.

This clonotype was recorded at least ten times. This sequence joins TRBV4-1 and TRBJ1-5; D uncertain. There are 16 residues in the CDR3. The germline V and J ends were trimmed by 4 bases and 5 bases, with 18 bases remaining between them. Germline V gene data show CDR1 as MGHRA and CDR2 as YSYEKL. The CDR3 nucleotides read TGCGCCAGCAGCCTCGACCAAGCGCAATATTATCAGCCCCAGCATTTT. It codes for CASSLDQAQYYQPQHF.

V is TRBV18 and J is TRBJ2-5, with 7 bases fitting TRBD1. V shed 5 bases, J shed 5 bases, and the junction held 5 bases outside the gene matches. Germline loops: CDR1 KGHSH, CDR2 LQKENI. The CDR3 totals 13 residues. CDR3 bases: TGTGCCAGCTCATTTGGACAGGACGAGACCCAGTACTTC. This codes for CASSFGQDETQYF.

Ten or more counts support this clonotype. V is TRBV20-1 and J is TRBJ1-2, with D perhaps matching TRBD1 (5 bases). V lost 3 bases and J 3 bases, leaving 11 bases between the germline ends. Germline V CDR1 and CDR2: DFQATT, SNEGSKA (reference sequence). This CDR3 region has 13 residues. The CDR3 DNA reads TGCAGTGCTAGCAGACAGTGGGACTATGGCTACACCTTC. It yields the protein CSASRQWDYGYTF.

This clonotype was seen repeatedly, ten times or more. The chain uses TRBV7-2 and TRBJ2-3; no clear D. CDR3 length: 15 amino acids. V was cut by 2 bases and J by 3 bases, with 12 bases left in between. Germline CDR1 is SGHTA and CDR2 is FQGNSA. In DNA form, the CDR3 reads TGTGCCAGCAGCTTAATGGGCACAGCAACAGATACGCAGTATTTT. Protein product: CASSLMGTATDTQYF.

This clonotype came up many times. The V call is TRBV5-8, the J call TRBJ1-1; D is unclear. The germline gives CDR1 SGHTS, CDR2 YDEGEE. CDR3 size: 14 residues. The ends were cut back, 4 bases at V and 1 base at J, with 11 bases in the middle. In nucleotides, the CDR3 is TGTGCCAGCAGCCCACTTAGGGAGAACACTGAAGCTTTCTTT. Encoded protein: CASSPLRENTEAFF.

The genes are TRBV10-3 and TRBJ2-6, with D unclear. The germline V gene has CDR1 ENHRY and CDR2 SYGVKD. The CDR3 runs to 16 residues. Trimming cost V 6 bases and J 1 base, with 13 bases left between them. The CDR3, as DNA: TGTGCCATCAGAGAGGCGAGGTCGTCTGGGGCCAACGTCCTGACTTTC. It is translated as CAIREARSSGANVLTF.

This clonotype has ten or more counts. V is TRBV20-1 and J is TRBJ2-7; no reliable D call. CDR1 and CDR2 (germline): DFQATT, SNEGSKA (reference sequence). With 6 bases removed from V and 1 base from J, the gap between germline ends came to 13 bases. The CDR3 extends over 13 amino acids. The CDR3 DNA sequence: TGCAGTGCCGACGATGTGGCGTCCTACGAGCAGTACTTC. It encodes CSADDVASYEQYF.

This clonotype was counted ten times or more. In DNA form, the CDR3 reads TGCGCCAGCAGCTTAAACAGCGACTATGGCTACACCTTC. Protein sequence: CASSLNSDYGYTF. V and J are TRBV5-1 and TRBJ1-2; D ambiguous. The ends were cut back, 2 bases at V and 3 bases at J, with 8 bases in the middle. Germline V CDR1 and CDR2: SGHRS, YFSETQ. This CDR3 contains 13 residues.

Many counts were recorded for this clonotype. The rearrangement uses TRBV5-6 and TRBJ1-1; D remains ambiguous. The V end was cut by 4 bases, the J end by 0 bases, with 10 bases between. Germline CDR1 SGHDT, CDR2 YYEEEE. The CDR3 is 14 amino acids. This chain's CDR3 is CASSQPVVNTEAFF. In DNA, the CDR3 is TGTGCCAGCAGCCAACCGGTCGTGAACACTGAAGCTTTCTTT.

This clonotype was detected a few times. V usage is TRBV29-1 and J usage is TRBJ1-2; D possibly corresponds to TRBD1 (5 bases). V lost 1 base to trimming and J lost 4 bases, with 7 bases between them. Germline CDR1 and CDR2: SQVTM and ANQGSEA. The CDR3 loop spans 12 amino acids. The CDR3 bases are TGCAGCGTTGAAGCAGGGTCCTATGGCTACACCTTC. This gives the protein CSVEAGSYGYTF.

The V and J genes are TRBV5-1 and TRBJ2-3; TRBD2 aligns across 10 bases. Germline V CDR1 and CDR2: SGHRS, YFSETQ. V was clipped by 4 bases and J by 3 bases; unmatched bases: 11. This CDR3 has 17 residues. The CDR3 DNA sequence: TGCGCCAGCAGCCCACAACCTAGCGGGGGTGGGACAGATACGCAGTATTTT. This translates into CASSPQPSGGGTDTQYF.